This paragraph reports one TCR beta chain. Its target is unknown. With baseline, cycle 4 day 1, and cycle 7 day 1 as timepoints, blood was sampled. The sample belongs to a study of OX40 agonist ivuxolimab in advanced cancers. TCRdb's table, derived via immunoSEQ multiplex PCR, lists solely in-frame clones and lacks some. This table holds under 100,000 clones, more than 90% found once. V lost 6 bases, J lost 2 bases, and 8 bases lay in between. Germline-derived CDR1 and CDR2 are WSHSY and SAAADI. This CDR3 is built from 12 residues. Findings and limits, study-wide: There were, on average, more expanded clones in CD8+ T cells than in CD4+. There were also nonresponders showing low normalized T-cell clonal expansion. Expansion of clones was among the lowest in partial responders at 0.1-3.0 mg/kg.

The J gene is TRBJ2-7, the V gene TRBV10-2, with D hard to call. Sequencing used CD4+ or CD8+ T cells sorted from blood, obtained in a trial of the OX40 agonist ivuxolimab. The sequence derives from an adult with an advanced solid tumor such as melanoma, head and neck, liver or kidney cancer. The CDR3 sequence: CASRGITYEQYF. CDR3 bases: TGCGCCAGCAGGGGGATTACCTACGAGCAGTACTTC.